What follows describes a single T cell receptor beta chain. Its antigen remains unknown. The sample comes from a study of cytomegalovirus exposure and HLA in healthy donors. About the research overall: The study placed approximately 78% of its approximately 400 genotyped donors in the Caucasian-associated ancestry cluster. Study-level findings and limits: Earlier results showed most TCR beta V segments being productive about 87% or about 30% of the time. Relative to the roughly 690-donor mean, N-insertions were reportedly fewer in an Asian-associated ancestry cluster in a later analysis. The authors later found HLA-associated TCR beta chains more clonally expanded than equally common others.

The CDR3 spans 13 residues. The germline V gene has CDR1 LNHDA and CDR2 SQIVND (reference sequence). V was clipped by 3 bases and J by 12 bases; unmatched bases: 5. Use of 60 Vbeta and 13 Jbeta primers characterized the PCR. The data were produced by immunoSEQ multiplex PCR, yet TCRdb's version contains in-frame clones alone and is incomplete. The sample records more than 150,000 clones, over 75% being singletons. The TCR comes from a man in his forties or fifties in good health and CMV-seronegative. Sequencing was done on a sample of PBMCs. V gene TRBV19 combines with J gene TRBJ1-6; 7 positions agree with TRBD1. The CDR3 loop is CASSMDRTQPLHF. The CDR3 DNA is TGTGCCAGTAGTATGGACAGGACCCAACCCCTCCACTTT.